One T cell receptor (beta chain) is described in this entry. The antigen remains undetermined. This CDR3 has 15 residues. The junction had 6 bases not matched to a gene; V was cut back by 6 bases and J by 2 bases. Germline CDR1 SGHTA, CDR2 FQGNSA. In the PCR, 60 Vbeta and 13 Jbeta primers were used. Sequenced by immunoSEQ multiplex PCR; TCRdb stores in-frame clones only, minus some. In the table there are 250,000 to 350,000 clones, around 80% of which are singletons. The sample originates from a study of cytomegalovirus exposure and HLA in healthy donors. Study results and limitations: Generally TCR sequences proved uncommon, though certain public TCRs appeared in numerous donors. The later analysis indicated that the majority of CMV-associated TCR beta chains appeared HLA-restricted. Another analysis was done later, and it associated 16,951 TCR beta sequences with HLA alleles at 0.05 false discovery rate.

The clonotype was recovered from a girl aged 2 to 9 in good health and CMV-seronegative. Sequencing was done on a sample of PBMCs. The chain links TRBV7-2 to TRBJ1-2; 10 bases are a match to TRBD1. The CDR3 is CASRVGQGLNYGYTF. The CDR3 DNA follows: TGTGCCAGCAGGGTGGGACAGGGGTTGAACTATGGCTACACCTTC.